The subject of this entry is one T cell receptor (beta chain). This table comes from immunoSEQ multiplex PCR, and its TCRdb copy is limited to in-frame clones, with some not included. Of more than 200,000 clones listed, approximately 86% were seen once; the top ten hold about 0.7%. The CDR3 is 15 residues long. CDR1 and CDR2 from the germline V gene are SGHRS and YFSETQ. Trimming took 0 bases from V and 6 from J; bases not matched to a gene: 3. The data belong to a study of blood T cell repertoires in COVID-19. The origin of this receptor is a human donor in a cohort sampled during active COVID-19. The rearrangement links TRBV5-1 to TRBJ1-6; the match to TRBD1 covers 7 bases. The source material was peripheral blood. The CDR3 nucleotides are TGCGCCAGCAGCTTGGTCGCAGGGGGTAATTCACCCCTCCACTTT. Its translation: CASSLVAGGNSPLHF.